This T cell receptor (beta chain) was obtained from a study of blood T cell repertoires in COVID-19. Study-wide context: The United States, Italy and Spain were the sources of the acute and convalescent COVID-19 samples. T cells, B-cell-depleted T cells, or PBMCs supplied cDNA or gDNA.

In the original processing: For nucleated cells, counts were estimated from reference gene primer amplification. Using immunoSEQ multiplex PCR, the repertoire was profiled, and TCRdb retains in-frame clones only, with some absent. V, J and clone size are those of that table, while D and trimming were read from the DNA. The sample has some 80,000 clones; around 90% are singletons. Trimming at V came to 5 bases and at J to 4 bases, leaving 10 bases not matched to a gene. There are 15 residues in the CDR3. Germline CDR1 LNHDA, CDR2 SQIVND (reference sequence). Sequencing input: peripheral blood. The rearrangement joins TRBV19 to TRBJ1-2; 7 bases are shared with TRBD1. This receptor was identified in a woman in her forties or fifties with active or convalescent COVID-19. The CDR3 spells CASSLDRDPIYGYTF. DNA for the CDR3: TGTGCCAGTAGTCTCGACAGGGATCCTATCTATGGCTACACCTTC.